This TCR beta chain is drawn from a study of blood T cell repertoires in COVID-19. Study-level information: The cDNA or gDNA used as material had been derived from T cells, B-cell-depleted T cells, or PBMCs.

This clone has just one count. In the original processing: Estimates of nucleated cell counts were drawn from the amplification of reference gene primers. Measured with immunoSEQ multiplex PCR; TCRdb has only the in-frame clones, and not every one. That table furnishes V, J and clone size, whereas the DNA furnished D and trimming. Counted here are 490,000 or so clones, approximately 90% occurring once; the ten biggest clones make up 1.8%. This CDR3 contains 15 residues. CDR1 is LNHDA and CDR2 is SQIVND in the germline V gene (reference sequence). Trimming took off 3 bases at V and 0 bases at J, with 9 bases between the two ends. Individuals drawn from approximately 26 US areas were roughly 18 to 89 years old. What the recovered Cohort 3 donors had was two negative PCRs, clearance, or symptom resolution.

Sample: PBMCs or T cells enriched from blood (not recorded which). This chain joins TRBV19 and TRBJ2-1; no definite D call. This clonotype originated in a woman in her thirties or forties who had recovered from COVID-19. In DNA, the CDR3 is TGTGCCAGTAGTATTGGTCTACCCTCCTACAATGAGCAGTTCTTC. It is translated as CASSIGLPSYNEQFF.